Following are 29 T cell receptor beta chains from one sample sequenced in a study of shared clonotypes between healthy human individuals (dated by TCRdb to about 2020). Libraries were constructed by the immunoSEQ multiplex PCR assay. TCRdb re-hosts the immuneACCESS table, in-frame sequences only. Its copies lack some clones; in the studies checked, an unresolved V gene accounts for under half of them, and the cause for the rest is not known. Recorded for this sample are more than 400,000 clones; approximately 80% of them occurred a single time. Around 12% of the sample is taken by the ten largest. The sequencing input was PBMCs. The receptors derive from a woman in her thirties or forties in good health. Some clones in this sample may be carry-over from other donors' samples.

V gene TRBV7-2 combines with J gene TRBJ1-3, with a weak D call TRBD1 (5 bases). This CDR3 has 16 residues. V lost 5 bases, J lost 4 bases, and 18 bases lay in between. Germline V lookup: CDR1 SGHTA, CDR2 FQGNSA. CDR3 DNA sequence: TGTGCCAGCAGCCTGCCGGGGGGGTCGGCCGGAAACACCATATATTTT. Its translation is CASSLPGGSAGNTIYF. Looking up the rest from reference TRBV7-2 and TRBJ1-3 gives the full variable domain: GAGVSQSPSNKVTEKGKDVELRCDPISGHTALYWYRQSLGQGLEFLIYFQGNSAPDKSGLPSDRFSAERTGGSVSTLTIQRTQQEDSAVYLCASSLPGGSAGNTIYFGEGSWLTVV.

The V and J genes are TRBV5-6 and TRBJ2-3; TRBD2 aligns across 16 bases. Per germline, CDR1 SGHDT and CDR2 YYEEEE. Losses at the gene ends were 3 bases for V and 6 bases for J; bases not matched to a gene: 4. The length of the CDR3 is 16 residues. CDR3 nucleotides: TGTGCCAGCAGCTCGGGACTAGCGGGAGGGAGGGATACGCAGTATTTT. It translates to CASSSGLAGGRDTQYF.

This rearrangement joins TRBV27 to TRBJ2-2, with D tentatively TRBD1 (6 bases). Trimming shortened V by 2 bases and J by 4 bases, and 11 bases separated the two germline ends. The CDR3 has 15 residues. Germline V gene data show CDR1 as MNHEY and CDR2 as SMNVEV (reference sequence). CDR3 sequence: CASSLVGTLTGELFF. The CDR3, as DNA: TGTGCCAGCAGTTTAGTCGGGACACTCACCGGGGAGCTGTTTTTT.

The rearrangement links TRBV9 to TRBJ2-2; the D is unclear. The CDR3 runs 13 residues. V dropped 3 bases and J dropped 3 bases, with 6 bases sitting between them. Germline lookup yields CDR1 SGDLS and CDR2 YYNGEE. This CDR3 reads CASSAYDTGELFF. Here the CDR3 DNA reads TGTGCCAGCAGCGCCTATGACACCGGGGAGCTGTTTTTT.

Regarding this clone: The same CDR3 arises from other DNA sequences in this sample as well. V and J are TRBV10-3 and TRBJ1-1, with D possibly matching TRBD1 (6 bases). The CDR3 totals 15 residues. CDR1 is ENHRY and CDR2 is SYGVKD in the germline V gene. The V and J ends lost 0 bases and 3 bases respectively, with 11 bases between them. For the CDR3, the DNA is TGTGCCATCAGTGAGTCGCGGGGGGCGGACACTGAAGCTTTCTTT. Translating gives CAISESRGADTEAFF.

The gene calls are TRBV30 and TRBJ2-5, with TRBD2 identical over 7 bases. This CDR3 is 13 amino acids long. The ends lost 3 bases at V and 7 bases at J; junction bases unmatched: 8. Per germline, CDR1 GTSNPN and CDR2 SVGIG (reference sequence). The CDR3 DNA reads TGTGCCTGGAGCGCGGGGGAGGGTGGGACCCAGTACTTC. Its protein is CAWSAGEGGTQYF.

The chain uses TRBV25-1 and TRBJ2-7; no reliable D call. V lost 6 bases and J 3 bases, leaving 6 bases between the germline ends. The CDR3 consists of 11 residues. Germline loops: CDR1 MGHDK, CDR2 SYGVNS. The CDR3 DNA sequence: TGTGCCAGCAGATTAAACTACGAGCAGTACTTC. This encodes CASRLNYEQYF.

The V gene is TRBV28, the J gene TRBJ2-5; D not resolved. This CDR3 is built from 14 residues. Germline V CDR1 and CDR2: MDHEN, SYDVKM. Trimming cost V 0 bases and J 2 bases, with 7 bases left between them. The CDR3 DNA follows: TGTGCCAGCAGTTTATGGGGTGGTCAAGAGACCCAGTACTTC. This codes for CASSLWGGQETQYF.

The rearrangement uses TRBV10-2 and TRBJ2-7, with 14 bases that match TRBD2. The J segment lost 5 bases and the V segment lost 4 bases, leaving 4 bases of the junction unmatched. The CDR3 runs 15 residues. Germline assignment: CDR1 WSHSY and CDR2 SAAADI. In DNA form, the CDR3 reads TGCGCCAGCAGTGGACTAGCGGGAGGGTGGAACGAGCAGTACTTC. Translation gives CASSGLAGGWNEQYF.

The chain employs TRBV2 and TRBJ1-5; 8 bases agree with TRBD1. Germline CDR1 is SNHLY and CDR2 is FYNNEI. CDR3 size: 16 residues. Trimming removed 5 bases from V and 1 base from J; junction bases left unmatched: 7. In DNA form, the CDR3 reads TGTGCCAGCAGTCCGATTAGGACAGGGAGCAATCAGCCCCAGCATTTT. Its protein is CASSPIRTGSNQPQHF.

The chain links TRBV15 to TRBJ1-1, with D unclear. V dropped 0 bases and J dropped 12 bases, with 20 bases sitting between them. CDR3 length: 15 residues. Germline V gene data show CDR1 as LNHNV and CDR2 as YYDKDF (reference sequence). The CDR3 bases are TGTGCCACCAGCAGAGATTCGGTAGCAGGAACGTTAACTTTCTTT. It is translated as CATSRDSVAGTLTFF.

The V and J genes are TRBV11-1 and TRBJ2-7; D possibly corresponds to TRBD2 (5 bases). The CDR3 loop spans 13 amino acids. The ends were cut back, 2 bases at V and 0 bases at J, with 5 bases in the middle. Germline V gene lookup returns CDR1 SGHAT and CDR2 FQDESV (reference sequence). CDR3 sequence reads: CASSLRDSYEQYF. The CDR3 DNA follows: TGTGCCAGCAGCTTACGGGACTCCTACGAGCAGTACTTC.

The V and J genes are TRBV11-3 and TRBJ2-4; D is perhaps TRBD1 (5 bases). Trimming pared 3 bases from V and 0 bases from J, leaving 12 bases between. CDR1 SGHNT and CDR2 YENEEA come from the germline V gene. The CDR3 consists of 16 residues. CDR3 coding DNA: TGTGCCAGCAGCTTTAACAGGATGCTAGCCAAAAACATTCAGTACTTC. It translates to CASSFNRMLAKNIQYF.

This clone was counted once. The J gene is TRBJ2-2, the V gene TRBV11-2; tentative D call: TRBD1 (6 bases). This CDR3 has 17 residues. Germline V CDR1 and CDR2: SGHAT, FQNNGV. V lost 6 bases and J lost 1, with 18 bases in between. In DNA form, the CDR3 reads TGTGCCAGCAGATACAATCCGGGACAAAAGAACACCGGGGAGCTGTTTTTT. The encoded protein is CASRYNPGQKNTGELFF.

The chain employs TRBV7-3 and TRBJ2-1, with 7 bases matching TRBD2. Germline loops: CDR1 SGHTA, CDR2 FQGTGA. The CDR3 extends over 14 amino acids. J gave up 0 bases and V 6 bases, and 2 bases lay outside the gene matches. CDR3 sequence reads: CASRSGTSYNEQFF. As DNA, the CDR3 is TGTGCCAGCAGAAGCGGGACCTCCTACAATGAGCAGTTCTTC.

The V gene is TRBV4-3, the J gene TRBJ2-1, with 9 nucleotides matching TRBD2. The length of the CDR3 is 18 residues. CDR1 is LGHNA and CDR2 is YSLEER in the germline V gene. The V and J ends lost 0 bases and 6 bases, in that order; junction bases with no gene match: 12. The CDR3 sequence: CASSQEPPGLAIPNEQFF. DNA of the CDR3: TGCGCCAGCAGCCAAGAACCCCCGGGACTAGCCATTCCCAATGAGCAGTTCTTC.

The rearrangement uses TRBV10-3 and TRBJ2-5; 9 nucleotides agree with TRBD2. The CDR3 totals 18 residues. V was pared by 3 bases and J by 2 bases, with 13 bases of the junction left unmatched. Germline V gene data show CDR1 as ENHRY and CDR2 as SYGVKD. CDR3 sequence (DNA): TGTGCCATCAGTGATAATATGGTAGCGGGAGATTCTCAAGAGACCCAGTACTTC. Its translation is CAISDNMVAGDSQETQYF.

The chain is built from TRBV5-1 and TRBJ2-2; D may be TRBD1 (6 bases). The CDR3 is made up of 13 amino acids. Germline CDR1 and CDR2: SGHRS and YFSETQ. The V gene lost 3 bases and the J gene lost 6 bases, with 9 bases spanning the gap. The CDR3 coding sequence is TGCGCCAGCAGCTCTCAGGGGCCCGGGGAGCTGTTTTTT. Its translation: CASSSQGPGELFF.

CDR3 nucleotide sequence: TGCGCCAGCAGCCAAAGGGCGGGGGGCGCGAATAATTCACCCCTCCACTTT. Amino acids: CASSQRAGGANNSPLHF. The rearrangement links TRBV4-3 to TRBJ1-6, with D tentatively TRBD1 (6 bases). Germline-derived CDR1 and CDR2 are LGHNA and YSLEER. This CDR3 has 17 residues. Deletions cut 2 bases from V and 5 bases from J, with 16 bases between.

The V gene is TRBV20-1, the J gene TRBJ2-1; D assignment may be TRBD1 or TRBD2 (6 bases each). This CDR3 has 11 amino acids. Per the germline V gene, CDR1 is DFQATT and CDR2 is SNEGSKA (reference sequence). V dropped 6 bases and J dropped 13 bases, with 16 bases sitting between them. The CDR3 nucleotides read TGCAGTGCCCAGGGGCGGGGTCTCCAGTTCTTC. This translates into CSAQGRGLQFF.

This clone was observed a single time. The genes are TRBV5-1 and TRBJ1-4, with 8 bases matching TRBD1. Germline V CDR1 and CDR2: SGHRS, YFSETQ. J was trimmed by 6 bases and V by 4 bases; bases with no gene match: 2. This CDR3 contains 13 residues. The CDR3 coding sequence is TGCGCCAGCAGCCTGACAGGGGATGAAAAACTGTTTTTT. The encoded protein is CASSLTGDEKLFF.

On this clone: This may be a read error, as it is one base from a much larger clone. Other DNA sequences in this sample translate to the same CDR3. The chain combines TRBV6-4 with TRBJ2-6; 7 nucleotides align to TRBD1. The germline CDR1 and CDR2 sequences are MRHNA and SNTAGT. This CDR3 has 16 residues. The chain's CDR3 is CASSRDSSSGANVLTF. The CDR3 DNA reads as TGTGCCAGCAGCCGGGACAGTAGCTCTGGAGCCAACGTCCTGACTTTC.

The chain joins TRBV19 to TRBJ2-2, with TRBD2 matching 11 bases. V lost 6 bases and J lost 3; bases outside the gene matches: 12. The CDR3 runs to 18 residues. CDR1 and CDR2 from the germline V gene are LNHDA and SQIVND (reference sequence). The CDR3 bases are TGTGCCAGTAGCTACGCGACTAGCGGGATACTTTACACCGGGGAGCTGTTTTTT. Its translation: CASSYATSGILYTGELFF. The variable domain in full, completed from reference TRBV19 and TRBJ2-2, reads DGGITQSPKYLFRKEGQNVTLSCEQNLNHDAMYWYRQDPGQGLRLIYYSQIVNDFQKGDIAEGYSVSREKKESFPLTVTSAQKNPTAFYLCASSYATSGILYTGELFFGEGSRLTVL.

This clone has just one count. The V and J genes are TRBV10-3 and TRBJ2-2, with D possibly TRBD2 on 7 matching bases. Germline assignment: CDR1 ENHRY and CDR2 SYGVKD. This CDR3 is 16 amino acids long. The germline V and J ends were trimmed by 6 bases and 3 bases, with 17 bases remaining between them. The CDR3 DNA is TGTGCCATCAGCCCAGGGAGGGGGAGGGACACCGGGGAGCTGTTTTTT. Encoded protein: CAISPGRGRDTGELFF.

The CDR3 DNA reads TGTGCCAGCAGCCCATACGGGGAGCAGTACTTC. This codes for CASSPYGEQYF. The chain carries TRBV7-2 and TRBJ2-7, with D uncertain. The CDR3 spans 11 residues. Germline CDR1 SGHTA, CDR2 FQGNSA. Trimming cost V 5 bases and J 7 bases, with 9 bases left between them. Looking up the rest from reference TRBV7-2 and TRBJ2-7 gives the full variable domain: GAGVSQSPSNKVTEKGKDVELRCDPISGHTALYWYRQSLGQGLEFLIYFQGNSAPDKSGLPSDRFSAERTGGSVSTLTIQRTQQEDSAVYLCASSPYGEQYFGPGTRLTVT.

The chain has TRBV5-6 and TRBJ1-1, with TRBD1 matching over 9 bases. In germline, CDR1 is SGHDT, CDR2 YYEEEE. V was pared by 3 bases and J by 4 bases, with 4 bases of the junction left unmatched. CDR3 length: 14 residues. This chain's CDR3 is CASSWGTGITEAFF. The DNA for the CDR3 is TGTGCCAGCAGCTGGGGGACAGGGATCACTGAAGCTTTCTTT.

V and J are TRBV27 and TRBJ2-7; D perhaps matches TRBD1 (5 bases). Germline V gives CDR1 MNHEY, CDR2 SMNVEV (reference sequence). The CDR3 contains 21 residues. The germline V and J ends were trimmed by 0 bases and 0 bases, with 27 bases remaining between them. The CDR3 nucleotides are TGTGCCAGCAGTTTATCAGGGCAGGGTACCATAGGTACCAGGAGCTCCTACGAGCAGTACTTC. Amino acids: CASSLSGQGTIGTRSSYEQYF.

CDR3 residues: CASSRGGPYNEQFF. CDR3 in DNA: TGTGCCAGCAGCCGCGGGGGGCCCTACAATGAGCAGTTCTTC. The chain employs TRBV7-3 and TRBJ2-1; 8 bases line up with TRBD2. Germline V gene sequence: CDR1 SGHTA, CDR2 FQGTGA. V trimming: 5 bases; J trimming: 2 bases; junction bases outside the gene matches: 2. There are 14 residues in the CDR3.

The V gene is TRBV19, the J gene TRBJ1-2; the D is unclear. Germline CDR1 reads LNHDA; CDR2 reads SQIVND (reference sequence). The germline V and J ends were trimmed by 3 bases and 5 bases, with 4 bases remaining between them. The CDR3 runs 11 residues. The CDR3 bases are TGTGCCAGTAGTATCGCATATGGCTACACCTTC. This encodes CASSIAYGYTF.